This TCR beta chain was documented in a study of cytomegalovirus exposure and HLA in healthy donors (TCRdb year 2017). Background for the entire study: An earlier analysis of approximately 600 of the donors reported roughly 300 Gb of sequence data and more than 90 million unique TCR beta sequences from about 179 million T cells. Among the roughly 410 genotyped donors, more than 70% belonged to the genetic ancestry cluster associated with self-reported Caucasian donors. Every discovery cohort repertoire had been produced on one sequencing platform. Approximately 310 gigabases of sequencing data and around 90 million unique TCR sequences made up an early release that covered fewer than 650 HLA-typed donors. To predict cytomegalovirus infection status, the study brought together high-throughput TCR immunosequencing, statistical association of individual TCRs with disease status, and machine learning. Along with the roughly 670-subject first cohort, a separate validation cohort of 120 different subjects was used. The study aimed to test whether cataloging public T cell receptors could reveal signatures of past pathogen exposure. HLA typing covered class I and class II loci at four-digit resolution. Rather than drawing on any new phenotypic data, the later analysis identified candidate immune exposures from TCR beta sequences and the way those sequences occurred across donors. Donor age, sex, ethnicity and CMV serostatus were collected together with the repertoire data. A later analysis re-analyzed previously published TCR beta repertoires from roughly 690 donors and added high-resolution HLA genotyping to study TCR occurrence patterns. The T cell repertoires of around 730 subjects were profiled by immunosequencing and related to cytomegalovirus serostatus. Among about 400 genotyped donors of the cohort, an average of approximately 240,000 unique TCR beta nucleotide sequences was sequenced per donor, of which about 19% were non-productive. The number of donors typed differed by locus, with roughly 620-630 for A, B, C, DRB1 and DQB1, roughly 520 for DQA1, over 600 for DPA1, and 450 to 480 for DPB1. An earlier analysis of approximately 630 of the donors applied high-throughput TCR beta sequencing to assess whether each TCR beta V gene segment acted as functional or pseudogenic. A later genetic analysis took genome-wide SNP genotypes for about three fifths of the roughly 700 donors and used that subset as a discovery cohort. A handful of DR-DQ haplotypes were handled as single units for association and clustering because linkage in the cohort was strong.

General conclusions and limits of the study: The classifier was reported to diagnose cytomegalovirus status with high specificity and sensitivity in both the original and validation cohorts. The sequencing pipeline was judged likely to have produced a cluster of highly shared sequence variants as a technical artifact. According to a later analysis, most CMV-associated TCR beta chains appeared to be HLA-restricted, and the HLA associations seemed to be driven largely by CMV exposure. The study listed around 160 TCR beta chains as associated with cytomegalovirus. Compared with equally common non-associated chains, HLA-associated TCR beta chains in a later analysis were more clonally expanded and had lower generation probabilities. HLA typing was unavailable for some donors at each locus, so association tests used only the typed subset. A further reported finding was that TCR beta sequences accurately predicted the HLA-A and HLA-B alleles for most subjects in the first cohort. Correlated functional status among segregating V segments might be attributable to linkage disequilibrium, but an unknown experimental factor could not be ruled out. Across donors, most TCR sequences were observed very rarely, whereas some public TCRs were present in many individuals. Some 16 rarely observed V segments, including chromosome 9 orphons, were excluded from the earlier analysis of about 600 of the donors because counts were too low. Presence/absence analyses assumed roughly uniform sequencing depth across donors, an assumption that may not hold. The authors suggested that the approach could potentially be extended to other disease states and immunological phenotypes. In a later analysis, the rate of TCR association differed among HLA loci, with DRB1 alleles having the most associated TCRs and HLA-C alleles having the fewest. In an earlier analysis of fewer than 700 of the donors, most TCR beta V segments appeared in productive rearrangements about 87% or about 30% of the time, broadly matching IMGT annotations. A later analysis associated about 18,000 TCR beta sequences with specific HLA alleles at a false discovery rate of 0.05. Because the 87-base-pair reads could not distinguish some IMGT-functional V segments, including TRBV6-2 and TRBV6-3, those segments were excluded. Immune exposure information for the cohort was limited to CMV serostatus. V-gene and J-gene trimming of TCR beta chains was associated with a missense DCLRE1C variant in a later genetic analysis, and the association was replicated in an independent cohort. In a later genetic analysis, fewer N-insertions in productive TCRs were reported among donors in an Asian-associated ancestry cluster than the approximately 670-donor mean. When HLA alleles, especially DR and DQ, strongly co-occurred, TCR associations were difficult to assign to individual alleles. A few of the identified cytomegalovirus-associated TCR beta chains were confirmed in vitro to be specific for cytomegalovirus antigens. This cohort had only TCR beta chains sequenced, and the lack of alpha or paired-chain data limited which features could be detected. A later analysis reported that several top co-occurrence clusters appeared linked to parvovirus B19, influenza, CMV and Epstein-Barr virus.

The cohort comprised around 700 healthy bone marrow donors. All cohort members were sampled while nominally healthy, although unrecorded immune exposures were likely present. The donor was CMV seronegative and was included in the group of a few hundred seronegative cohort members. Each donor provided a peripheral blood sample, and peripheral blood mononuclear cells were used for TCR beta sequencing. Genomic DNA was extracted from the blood cell samples with the Qiagen DNeasy Blood Extraction Kit. CDR1 and CDR2 are drawn from the germline V gene: SGHTA, FQGNSA. Reading from cysteine to phenylalanine, the CDR3 counts 11 amino acids. The retained sequence is limited to the CDR3, 33 bases, with the frame set at the first base. The junction shows trimming of 4 bases on V and 8 bases on J, plus 8 bases between the germline ends. Library construction relied on the immunoSEQ multiplex PCR assay. For the multiplex PCR, a mixture combining 60 forward primers for TCR Vbeta segments and 13 reverse primers for TCR Jbeta segments was used. The CDR3 region of rearranged TCR beta genes was amplified from genomic DNA with a multiplex PCR assay. On the Illumina HiSeq System, the amplified TCR beta libraries were sequenced as 87-base-pair reads. From the authors' description of their analysis: A later analysis tallied approximately 87 million unique TCR beta chains across the 650 to 750 repertoires, and about 10 million of those chains were shared by two or more donors. To remove PCR and sequencing errors, raw reads were error-corrected and collapsed into unique sequences using a nearest-neighbor algorithm that merged closely related sequences. V, D and J gene segments were assigned by aligning CDR3 sequences to IMGT reference sequences. Each retained sequence needed at least a six-nucleotide match to both a V gene segment and a J gene segment. A rearrangement counted as productive if the CDR3 had no stop codons and remained in frame with V and J, and every other rearrangement counted as non-productive. Following IMGT convention, CDR3 was defined as the stretch from the second conserved V-encoded cysteine to the conserved J-encoded phenylalanine. Sequences without an unambiguous match to a single V gene segment were excluded from the earlier analysis of 500 to 700 of the donors. In an earlier analysis of a few hundred of the donors, a V segment was called functional when productive rearrangements were above 56.7%, and segregating when the standard deviation between donors exceeded 5%. A statistical classification framework was built to diagnose cytomegalovirus status from the catalog of TCR beta chain sequences. In a later analysis, TCR nucleotide sequences were compared against IMGT/GENE-DB human TR gene sequences so that V and J genes could be assigned. A later analysis assigned CDR3 sequences and most-parsimonious VDJ recombination scenarios with the TCRdist pipeline. A later analysis defined each TCR beta chain by its CDR3 amino acid sequence plus V-gene family, and excluded reads lacking a unique V-gene family. As a way to deal with suspected cross-contamination and a sequencing artifact, a later analysis dropped more than 500 nucleotide sequences that were highly shared and had low generation probability. For each public chain, a later analysis derived a clonal expansion index from normalized ranks of inferred template counts within each repertoire. A later analysis computed generation probabilities with a VDJ recombination model fitted to out-of-frame rearrangements, and checked the results against IGoR. Hypergeometric tests were used in a later analysis to score TCR-TCR, TCR-HLA and TCR-CMV co-occurrence, with a repertoire-size bias correction applied to the TCR pairs. False discovery rates were estimated in a later analysis by permuting HLA or CMV assignments 20 times. In a later analysis, co-occurring TCRs were grouped using DBSCAN, with TCRdist sequence similarity added in when clustering inside HLA-allele-positive subsets. Repertoires with fewer than 30,000 or more than 120,000 public chains were left out of co-occurrence clustering, as were five repertoires with anomalous nucleotide sharing. The table was pulled from immuneACCESS by TCRdb, which kept in-frame rearrangements only. Such tables lose some clones; where checked, under half of the loss comes from unresolved V genes, and the rest has no known cause. D and trimming were read from the DNA, whereas the V and J calls and clone size are those reported in that table. The sample includes about 150,000 clones, with about 82% observed a single time. The ten top clones hold 3.4% of the sample.

To note about this clone: Its antigen is not yet known. Per-base quality was not reported, and no clone a single base away is much larger than it.

This clonotype was sampled from a male donor in good health and CMV-seronegative. Sequences were obtained from PBMCs. The chain links TRBV7-2 with TRBJ1-2; no D segment can be confidently identified. The sequence in DNA is TGTGCCAGCAGCTCACGGGAGGGCTACACCTTC. Translated, it reads CASSSREGYTF.